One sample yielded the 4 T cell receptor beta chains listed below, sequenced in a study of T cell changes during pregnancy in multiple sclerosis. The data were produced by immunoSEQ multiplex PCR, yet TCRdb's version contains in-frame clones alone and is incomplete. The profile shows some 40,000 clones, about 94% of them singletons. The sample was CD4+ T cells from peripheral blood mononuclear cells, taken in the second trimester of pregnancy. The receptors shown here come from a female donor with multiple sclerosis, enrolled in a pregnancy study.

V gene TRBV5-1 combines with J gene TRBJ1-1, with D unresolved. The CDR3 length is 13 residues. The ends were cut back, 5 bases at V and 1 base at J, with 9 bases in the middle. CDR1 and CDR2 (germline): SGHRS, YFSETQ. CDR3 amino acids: CASRSRQNTEAFF. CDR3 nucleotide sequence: TGCGCCAGCAGATCTAGGCAGAACACTGAAGCTTTCTTT.

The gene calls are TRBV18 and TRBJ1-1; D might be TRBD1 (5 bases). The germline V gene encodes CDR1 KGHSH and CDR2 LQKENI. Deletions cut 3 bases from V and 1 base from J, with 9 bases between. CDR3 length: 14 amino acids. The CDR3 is CASSPAGRNTEAFF. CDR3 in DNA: TGTGCCAGCTCACCGGCGGGACGGAACACTGAAGCTTTCTTT. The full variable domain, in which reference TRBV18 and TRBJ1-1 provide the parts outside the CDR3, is NAGVMQNPRHLVRRRGQEARLRCSPMKGHSHVYWYRQLPEEGLKFMVYLQKENIIDESGMPKERFSAEFPKEGPSILRIQQVVRGDSAAYFCASSPAGRNTEAFFGQGTRLTVV.

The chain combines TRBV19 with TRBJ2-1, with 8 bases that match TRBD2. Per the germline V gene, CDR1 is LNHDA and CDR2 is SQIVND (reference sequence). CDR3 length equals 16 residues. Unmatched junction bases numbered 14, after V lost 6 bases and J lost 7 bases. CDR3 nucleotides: TGTGCCAGTAGCCTCTTAGCGGGAATGGGGACGAATGAGCAGTTCTTC. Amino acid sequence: CASSLLAGMGTNEQFF.

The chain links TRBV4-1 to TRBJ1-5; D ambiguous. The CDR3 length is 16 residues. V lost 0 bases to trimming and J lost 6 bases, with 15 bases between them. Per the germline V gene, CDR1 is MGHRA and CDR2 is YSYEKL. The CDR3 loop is CASSQDSGLRGQPQHF. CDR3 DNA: TGCGCCAGCAGCCAAGATTCGGGCCTCCGGGGTCAGCCCCAGCATTTT.